This T cell receptor (beta chain) was profiled in a study of cytomegalovirus exposure and HLA in healthy donors. Turning to this clone: What it recognizes is unknown.

The length of the CDR3 is 13 residues. The V end was cut by 5 bases, the J end by 4 bases, with 9 bases between. The germline V gene encodes CDR1 MNHEY and CDR2 SVGAGI. Amplification used 60 Vbeta primers and 13 Jbeta primers. Here immunoSEQ multiplex PCR was the method, and the copy in TCRdb shows in-frame clones only, minus some. The repertoire holds about 130,000 clones, around four fifths seen once, with around 18% in the top ten. Study-level points and caveats: An analysis was carried out later, and it reportedly showed fewer N-insertions in an Asian-associated ancestry cluster than the approximately 610-donor mean. Both high specificity and high sensitivity reportedly marked the classifier's diagnosis of cytomegalovirus status. Some TCR beta chains (164 of them) were listed as cytomegalovirus-associated. In an earlier analysis, most TCR beta V segments were productive about 87% or about 30% of the time.

The chain recombines TRBV6-5 with TRBJ1-3; D not resolved. The sequenced sample consisted of PBMCs. The receptor comes from a man between 18 and 35 years old in good health and CMV-seropositive. CDR3 DNA: TGTGCCAGCAGTCCAGGCCTCGGAAACACCATATATTTT. It translates to CASSPGLGNTIYF.